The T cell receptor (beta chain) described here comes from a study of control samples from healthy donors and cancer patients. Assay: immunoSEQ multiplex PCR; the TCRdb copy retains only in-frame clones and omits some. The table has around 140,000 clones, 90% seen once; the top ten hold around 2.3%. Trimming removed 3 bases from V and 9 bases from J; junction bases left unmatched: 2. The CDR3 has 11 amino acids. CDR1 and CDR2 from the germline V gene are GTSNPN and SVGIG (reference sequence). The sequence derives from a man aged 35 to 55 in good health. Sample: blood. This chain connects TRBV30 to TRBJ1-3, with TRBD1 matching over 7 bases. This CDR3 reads CAWSPGGTIYF. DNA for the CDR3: TGTGCCTGGAGCCCAGGGGGCACCATATATTTT.